Reported below is one T cell receptor beta chain. The sample originates from a study of shared clonotypes between healthy human individuals. Selected positively for CCR7 and CD45RO-negative, naive CD8 cells excluded terminally differentiated effector memory CD45RA+ cells. The CDR3 covers 14 residues. CDR1 and CDR2 (germline): SGHAT, FQDESV (reference sequence). The V gene end was trimmed by 1 base and the J gene end by 2 bases; junction bases not matched to a gene: 2. Some 30,000 T cell genomes (approximately 0.2 ug DNA) went into each sorted-subset replicate. Assay: immunoSEQ multiplex PCR; the TCRdb copy retains only in-frame clones and omits some. The top ten clones hold 1.5% to 2% of a sample with around 2.1 million clones, about 92% of them seen once.

This chain links TRBV11-1 with TRBJ2-7; 7 nucleotides match TRBD1. The clonotype was recovered from a man aged 18-30 years in good health. Some clones in this sample may be carry-over from other donors' samples. The sequenced sample consisted of naive CD8+ T cells from PBMCs. The CDR3 protein is CASSLETGPYEQYF. CDR3 DNA sequence: TGTGCCAGCAGCTTAGAGACAGGGCCCTACGAGCAGTACTTC.